This T cell receptor beta chain was documented in a study of T cells in Graves' hyperthyroidism and ophthalmopathy. Study as a whole: Any treatment followed the collection of peripheral blood at initial diagnosis.

Using RNA transcripts as the source, TCR beta CDR3 regions were amplified. A set of HTBI primers served as the primers for a first-round RT-PCR of the TCR CDR3. MiXCR, applied by TCRdb to the multiplex PCR reads, yields one record per CDR3 protein. The data contain roughly 710,000 distinct CDR3 sequences, 35% of them singletons. A note on this clonotype: Its specificity is unknown.

Study outcomes and limitations: Ophthalmopathy was distinguished from stable hyperthyroidism by 13 V-J signatures.

The receptor's source is a woman aged 40 to 55 with Graves' hyperthyroidism. The material sequenced was blood.

The CDR3 nucleotides are TGTGCCAGCAGTTTATCAGGGGCCTACGAGCAGTACTTC. Protein: CASSLSGAYEQYF. V and J are TRBV12-3 or TRBV12-4 and TRBJ2-7, with a weak D call TRBD1 (6 bases). V was cut by 2 bases and J by 2 bases, with 7 bases left in between. CDR3 length: 13 residues.